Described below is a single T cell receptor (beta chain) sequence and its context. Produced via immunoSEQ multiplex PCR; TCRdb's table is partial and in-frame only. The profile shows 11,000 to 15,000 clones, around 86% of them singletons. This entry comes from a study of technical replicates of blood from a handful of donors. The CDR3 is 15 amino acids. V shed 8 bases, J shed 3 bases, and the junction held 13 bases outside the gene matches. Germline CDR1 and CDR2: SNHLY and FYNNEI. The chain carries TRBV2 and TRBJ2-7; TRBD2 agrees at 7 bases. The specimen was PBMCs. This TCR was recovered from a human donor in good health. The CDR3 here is CASRRARLAFYEQYF. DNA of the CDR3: TGTGCCAGCCGGAGGGCTAGACTAGCCTTCTACGAGCAGTACTTC.